The text below deals with one T cell receptor (beta chain). No antigen is known for it. The protocol was immunoSEQ multiplex PCR, while the TCRdb copy is restricted to in-frame clones and leaves out a portion. The sample lists about 60,000 clones, around 75% occurring once. This record comes from a study of T cell clones after liver transplantation. The overall study: Immunosuppression withdrawal was tried within 2 years after liver transplantation in this trial. Draws occurred before transplant, before withdrawal, and after complete or failed withdrawal. Study observations and caveats: In a couple of subjects, few donor cells limited the measurable donor-reactive repertoire. Donor-reactive sequences fell more than third party-reactive ones, suggesting partial deletion.

Germline V CDR1 and CDR2: MNHEY, SMNVEV (reference sequence). CDR3 length: 14 amino acids. Trimming removed 6 bases from V and 5 bases from J; junction bases left unmatched: 7. This clonotype was obtained from a human donor who received a liver transplant. The sample was CD4+ T cells from blood, taken before liver transplant. The J gene is TRBJ2-5, the V gene TRBV27; 9 bases fit TRBD1. The CDR3 sequence is CASSLQGARETQYF. The CDR3 DNA follows: TGTGCCAGCAGCTTACAGGGGGCGCGGGAGACCCAGTACTTC.